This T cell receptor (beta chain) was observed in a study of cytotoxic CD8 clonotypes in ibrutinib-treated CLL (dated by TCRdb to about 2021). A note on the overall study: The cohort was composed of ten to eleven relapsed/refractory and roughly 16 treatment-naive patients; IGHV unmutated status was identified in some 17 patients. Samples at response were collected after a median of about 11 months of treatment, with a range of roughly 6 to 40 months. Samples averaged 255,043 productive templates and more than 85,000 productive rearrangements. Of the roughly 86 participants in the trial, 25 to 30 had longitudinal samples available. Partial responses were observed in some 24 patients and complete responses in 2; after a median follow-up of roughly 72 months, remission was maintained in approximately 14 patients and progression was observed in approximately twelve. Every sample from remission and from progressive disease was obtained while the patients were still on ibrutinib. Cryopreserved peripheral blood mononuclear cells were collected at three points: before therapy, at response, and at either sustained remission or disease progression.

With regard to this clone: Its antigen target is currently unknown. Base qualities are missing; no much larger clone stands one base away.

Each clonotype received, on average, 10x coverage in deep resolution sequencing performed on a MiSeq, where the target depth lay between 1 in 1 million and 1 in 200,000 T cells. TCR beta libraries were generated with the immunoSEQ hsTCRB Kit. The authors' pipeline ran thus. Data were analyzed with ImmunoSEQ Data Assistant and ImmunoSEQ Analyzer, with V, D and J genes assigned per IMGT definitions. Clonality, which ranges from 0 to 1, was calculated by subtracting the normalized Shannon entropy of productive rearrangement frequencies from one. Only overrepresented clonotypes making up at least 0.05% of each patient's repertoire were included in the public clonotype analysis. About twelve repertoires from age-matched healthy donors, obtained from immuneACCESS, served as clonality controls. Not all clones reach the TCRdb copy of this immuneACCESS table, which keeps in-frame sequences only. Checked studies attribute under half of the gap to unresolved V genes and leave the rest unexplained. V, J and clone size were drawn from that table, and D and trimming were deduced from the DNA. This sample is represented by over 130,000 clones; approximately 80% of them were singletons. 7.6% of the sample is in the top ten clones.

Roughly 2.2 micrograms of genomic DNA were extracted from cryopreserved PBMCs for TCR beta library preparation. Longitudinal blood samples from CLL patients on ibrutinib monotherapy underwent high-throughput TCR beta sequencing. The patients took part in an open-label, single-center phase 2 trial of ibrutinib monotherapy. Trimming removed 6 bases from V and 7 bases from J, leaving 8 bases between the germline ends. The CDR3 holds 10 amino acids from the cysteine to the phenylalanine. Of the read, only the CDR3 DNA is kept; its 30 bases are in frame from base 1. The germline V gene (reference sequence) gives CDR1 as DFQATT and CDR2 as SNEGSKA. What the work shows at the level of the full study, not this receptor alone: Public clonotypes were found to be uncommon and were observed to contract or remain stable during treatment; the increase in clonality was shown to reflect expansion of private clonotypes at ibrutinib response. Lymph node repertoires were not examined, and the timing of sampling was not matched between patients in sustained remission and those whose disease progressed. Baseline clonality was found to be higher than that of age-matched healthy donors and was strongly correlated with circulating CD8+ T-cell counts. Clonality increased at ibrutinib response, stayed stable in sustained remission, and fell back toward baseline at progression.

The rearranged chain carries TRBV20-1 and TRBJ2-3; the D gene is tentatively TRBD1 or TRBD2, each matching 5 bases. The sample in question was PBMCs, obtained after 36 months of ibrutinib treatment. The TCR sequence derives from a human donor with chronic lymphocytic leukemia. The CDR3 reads CSAWGYTQYF. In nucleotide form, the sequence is TGCAGTGCGTGGGGGTATACGCAGTATTTT.